Listed below are T cell receptor beta chains from one sample, sequenced in a study of response to subunit inactivated influenza vaccine. Each CDR3 protein is one row after TCRdb ran MiXCR on the RT-PCR reads. This sample has 600,000 to 700,000 distinct CDR3 sequences; 13% to 15% occur once, and the top ten carry 7.5% to 9%. The sequences come from PBMCs from blood, collected around two weeks before vaccination. Receptor source: a man aged 50 to 59 who received an inactivated influenza vaccine. Each CDR3 is given with its conserved first and last residue. A D gene is named only where the DNA matches it firmly. Clone size appears in some rows only: once, few, many, or a class for an expanded clone.

V gene,J gene,clone size,D gene,CDR3 length,CDR3 DNA,CDR3 protein
TRBV4-1,TRBJ2-4,NA,TRBD1,15,TGCGCCAGCAGCCAAAGACAGGGGATTTTGAACATTCAGTACTTC,CASSQRQGILNIQYF
TRBV7-2,TRBJ1-3,few,NA,15,TGTGCCAGCAGCTTAGTACATGGGGTAGGAAACACCATATATTTT,CASSLVHGVGNTIYF
TRBV4-3,TRBJ2-1,NA,TRBD1,16,TGCGCCAGCAGCCAACTCCGGGACAGGGGACACAATGAGCAGTTCTTC,CASSQLRDRGHNEQFF
TRBV5-1,TRBJ2-3,few,NA,14,TGCGCCAGCAGCTTGCAAACTAGCCCAGATACGCAGTATTTT,CASSLQTSPDTQYF
TRBV12-3/TRBV12-4,TRBJ2-1,few,TRBD2,13,TGTGCCAGCAGCAAAGGGACTAATGGTGAGCAGTTCTTC,CASSKGTNGEQFF
TRBV28,TRBJ1-1,NA,TRBD1,14,TGTGCCAGCAGGACGACAGGGAAAAACACTGAAGCTTTCTTT,CASRTTGKNTEAFF
TRBV7-2,TRBJ1-3,few,NA,16,TGTGCCAGCAGCTTAACCGCCTTAAGCTCTGGAAACACCATATATTTT,CASSLTALSSGNTIYF
TRBV6-2/TRBV6-3,TRBJ2-2,few,NA,13,TGTGCCAGCAGTTACCGAGGGTCCGGGGAGCTGTTTTTT,CASSYRGSGELFF
TRBV7-8,TRBJ2-5,NA,NA,16,TGTGCCAGCAGCTTAGTTACGGGGGACTACCAAGAGACCCAGTACTTC,CASSLVTGDYQETQYF
TRBV9,TRBJ2-3,few,TRBD2,16,TGTGCCAGCAGCGTGGGACTAGCGGGAGTTACAGATACGCAGTATTTT,CASSVGLAGVTDTQYF
TRBV7-2,TRBJ1-4,NA,TRBD1,15,TGTGCCAGCAGCCGGCGACAGGGGAGCTGGAAAAAACTGTTTTTT,CASSRRQGSWKKLFF
TRBV29-1,TRBJ2-7,NA,NA,14,TGCAGCGTCGAGCTCCGTCTGGGGGGCTACGAGCAGTACTTC,CSVELRLGGYEQYF
TRBV12-3/TRBV12-4,TRBJ2-3,NA,TRBD2,20,TGTGCCAGCAGTTTAGTGACCGGACTAGCGGGGGGGATTAGCACAGATACGCAGTATTTT,CASSLVTGLAGGISTDTQYF
TRBV7-8,TRBJ1-1,few,TRBD1,17,TGTGCCAGCAGCTTAGGGCCGGACAGGCGTATGAACACTGAAGCTTTCTTT,CASSLGPDRRMNTEAFF
TRBV7-9,TRBJ2-6,NA,TRBD2,17,TGTGCCAGCAGCCCCTATTGGGGAGCGGGAGGGGCCAACGTCCTGACTTTC,CASSPYWGAGGANVLTF
TRBV11-1,TRBJ2-1,few,TRBD1,16,TGTGCCAGCAGCGAGAAGACAGGGATCACCTACAATGAGCAGTTCTTC,CASSEKTGITYNEQFF
TRBV28,TRBJ2-1,few,NA,13,TGTGCCAGCAGTTTTAGACAGATGAATGAGCAGTTCTTC,CASSFRQMNEQFF
TRBV5-1,TRBJ2-5,few,NA,16,TGCGCCAGCAGCGGTGGGCCATGGCAGCAAGGCGAGACCCAGTACTTC,CASSGGPWQQGETQYF
TRBV7-3,TRBJ2-1,NA,NA,17,TGTGCCAGCAGCTTAAACCCCAGGGGCAGCTCCTACAATGAGCAGTTCTTC,CASSLNPRGSSYNEQFF
TRBV5-1,TRBJ2-7,NA,TRBD2,16,TGCGCCAGCAGCTTGACCGGGACTAGCGGTTCCTACGAGCAGTACTTC,CASSLTGTSGSYEQYF
TRBV6-5,TRBJ2-7,few,NA,14,TGTGCCAGCAGTTACTCTCCACAAGCCTACGAGCAGTACTTC,CASSYSPQAYEQYF
TRBV28,TRBJ1-1,NA,NA,12,TGTGCCAGCAGTTCCGGGCCCAGGCGAGCTTTCTTT,CASSSGPRRAFF
TRBV11-1,TRBJ2-5,few,TRBD1,14,TGTGCCAGCAGCAACCGGGACAGACAAGAGACCCAGTACTTC,CASSNRDRQETQYF
TRBV20-1,TRBJ1-1,many,NA,15,TGCAGTGCTCTTCCTTGGGACTCAACGAACACTGAAGCTTTCTTT,CSALPWDSTNTEAFF
TRBV6-2/TRBV6-3,TRBJ2-7,NA,NA,13,TGTGCCAGCAGTTTAACTAGAACCTACGAGCAGTACTTC,CASSLTRTYEQYF
TRBV29-1,TRBJ2-1,NA,NA,13,TGCAGCGTTGCAGGGACCCTTCCTCATGAGCAGTTCTTC,CSVAGTLPHEQFF
TRBV10-3,TRBJ1-4,many,NA,18,TGTGCCATCAGTGAGTCGCCGGCAGATACCTCAACTAATGAAAAACTGTTTTTT,CAISESPADTSTNEKLFF
TRBV4-2,TRBJ1-2,NA,TRBD1,13,TGTGCCAGCAGCCACCTGACAGGGGGCGGCTACACCTTC,CASSHLTGGGYTF
TRBV7-9,TRBJ2-5,few,NA,13,TGTGCCAGCAGCCAGGTTGTGTGGGAGACCCAGTACTTC,CASSQVVWETQYF
TRBV19,TRBJ2-3,few,TRBD1,14,TGTGCCAGTAGTGACGGACAGGGCACAGATACGCAGTATTTT,CASSDGQGTDTQYF
TRBV20-1,TRBJ2-5,few,NA,15,TGCAGTGCTAACCCCGCGGGTAGAAGACAAGAGACCCAGTACTTC,CSANPAGRRQETQYF
TRBV2,TRBJ2-2,NA,NA,13,TGTGCCAGCAGGGGACTGTCCTCCGGGGAGCTGTTTTTT,CASRGLSSGELFF
TRBV7-7,TRBJ2-2,NA,TRBD1,14,TGTGCTAGCAGCTTGACAGGGCCGGCCGGGGAGCTGTTTTTT,CASSLTGPAGELFF
TRBV6-1,TRBJ1-5,NA,TRBD1,16,TGTGCCAGCAGATCCCTACGGACAGGGGAGGATCAGCCCCAGCATTTT,CASRSLRTGEDQPQHF
TRBV6-5,TRBJ2-2,NA,NA,16,TGTGCCAGCAGTTACTCGGCCAGGCATAACACCGGGGAGCTGTTTTTT,CASSYSARHNTGELFF
TRBV5-1,TRBJ1-1,NA,NA,14,TGCGCCAGCAGCTTTTCAGGGTTGAACACTGAAGCTTTCTTT,CASSFSGLNTEAFF
TRBV9,TRBJ2-3,few,NA,16,TGTGCCAGCAGCCCCCCCCGAGGGCCCAGCACAGATACGCAGTATTTT,CASSPPRGPSTDTQYF
TRBV5-1,TRBJ2-1,NA,TRBD2,16,TGCGCCAGCAGCACCGCGACTAGCGCTCGGGCGGGTGAGCAGTTCTTC,CASSTATSARAGEQFF
TRBV12-3/TRBV12-4,TRBJ1-1,few,NA,12,TGTGCCATCAATGAAGCGAACACTGAAGCTTTCTTT,CAINEANTEAFF
TRBV20-1,TRBJ2-7,NA,NA,14,TGCAGTGCGCAATTATTTCAGGGAACCTACGAGCAGTACTTC,CSAQLFQGTYEQYF
TRBV10-3,TRBJ2-5,few,TRBD1,15,TGTGCCATCAGTGAGAGGGGACAGGGTGCAGAGACCCAGTACTTC,CAISERGQGAETQYF
TRBV5-1,TRBJ2-7,few,TRBD2,14,TGCGCCAGCAGCGTCAGGCCGGGGGGGGACGAGCAGTACTTC,CASSVRPGGDEQYF
TRBV20-1,TRBJ1-1,NA,NA,15,TGCAGTGCTAGAGTATCAGGGGCCTTGAACACTGAAGCTTTCTTT,CSARVSGALNTEAFF
TRBV5-1,TRBJ1-2,NA,NA,13,TGCGCCAGCCGGGCCGGACCAAACTATGGCTACACCTTC,CASRAGPNYGYTF
TRBV6-2/TRBV6-3,TRBJ2-7,many,TRBD1,13,TGTGCCAGCAGACGGGACAGGGTCTACGAGCAGTACTTC,CASRRDRVYEQYF
TRBV10-3,TRBJ2-2,NA,TRBD2,14,TGTGCCACAAGAGCGGGAACCTCCACCGGGGAGCTGTTTTTT,CATRAGTSTGELFF